One T cell receptor beta chain is described in this entry. Its antigen is not identified. The germline gives CDR1 SGHRS, CDR2 YFSETQ. V shed 3 bases and J 8 bases; nucleotides not matched to a gene: 13. This CDR3 is 15 amino acids long. This entry belongs to a study of post-analysis software for immune sequencing data. About the research overall: Secondary progressive, relapsing-remitting and progressive-relapsing multiple sclerosis were among the included disease courses. Study observations and caveats: Higher frequency in patients than in controls was seen for 5 or 6 TRBV segments, with TRBV5-6, TRBV5-1 and TRBV20-1 among them. Significantly lower normalized Chao1 diversity was found in patients with multiple sclerosis relative to controls. Under the F measure, samples that were prepared in one batch clustered strongly together.

The TCR beta cDNA libraries carried unique molecular identifiers. The authors obtained 540,000 or so cDNA molecules from about 0.94 to 9.7 million T cells. One entry per CDR3 protein, called by TCRdb with MiXCR from the PCR reads. Among around 770,000 distinct CDR3 sequences listed, 46% were seen once. The chain links TRBV5-1 to TRBJ1-2; 7 bases map to TRBD1. This clonotype was obtained from a girl aged 10 to 17 with multiple sclerosis. What was sequenced was blood. This chain's CDR3 is CASSSSTGSALGYTF. The DNA for the CDR3 is TGCGCCAGCAGCTCCTCGACAGGGTCTGCGCTGGGCTACACCTTC.